What follows are 18 T cell receptor beta chains derived from one specimen sequenced in a study of blood T cell repertoires in COVID-19. Some clones are missing from TCRdb's copy, which holds only in-frame ones; the method was immunoSEQ multiplex PCR. The profile covers around 170,000 clones, with around 83% appearing a single time and 5.5% to 7.5% taken by the ten largest. Sequencing was done on a sample of peripheral blood. These receptors all come from a woman between 40 and 55 years old with acute or convalescent COVID-19.

The chain links TRBV9 to TRBJ2-7, with 10 bases that match TRBD1. CDR3 size: 14 residues. The J segment lost 4 bases and the V segment lost 1 base, leaving 2 bases of the junction unmatched. From germline, CDR1 is SGDLS and CDR2 YYNGEE. DNA for the CDR3: TGTGCCAGCAGCGTATTGGGACAGGGGTACGAGCAGTACTTC. This translates into CASSVLGQGYEQYF.

This CDR3 reads CASSGGTGTGELFF. CDR3 nucleotides: TGCGCCAGCAGCGGGGGAACAGGGACCGGGGAGCTGTTTTTT. This chain uses TRBV5-1 with TRBJ2-2; D might be TRBD1 (6 bases). The germline V and J ends were trimmed by 4 bases and 5 bases, with 12 bases remaining between them. Germline V gene sequence: CDR1 SGHRS, CDR2 YFSETQ. This CDR3 is built from 14 residues.

The chain employs TRBV5-4 and TRBJ2-7; D may be TRBD2 (5 bases). Germline V gene sequence: CDR1 SGHNT, CDR2 YYREEE (reference sequence). The ends were cut back, 4 bases at V and 0 bases at J, with 17 bases in the middle. The CDR3 is 16 residues long. The CDR3 sequence is CASSREGGASSYEQYF. The CDR3 DNA follows: TGTGCCAGCAGCCGAGAGGGTGGAGCGTCCTCCTACGAGCAGTACTTC.

V usage is TRBV7-9 and J usage is TRBJ2-7; a weak D match, TRBD1 (6 bases). The V gene's germline CDR1 is SEHNR and CDR2 FQNEAQ (reference sequence). Trimming took off 4 bases at V and 3 bases at J, with 10 bases between the two ends. The length of the CDR3 is 13 residues. The CDR3 sequence is CASSSDRFYEQYF. The CDR3 DNA is TGTGCCAGCAGCTCCGACAGGTTCTACGAGCAGTACTTC. Full variable domain (missing parts from reference TRBV7-9 and TRBJ2-7): DTGVSQNPRHKITKRGQNVTFRCDPISEHNRLYWYRQTLGQGPEFLTYFQNEAQLEKSRLLSDRFSAERPKGSFSTLEIQRTEQGDSAMYLCASSSDRFYEQYFGPGTRLTVT.

This chain joins TRBV19 and TRBJ1-2; 8 positions match TRBD1. Trimming removed 10 bases from V and 8 bases from J; junction bases left unmatched: 12. CDR3 size: 13 residues. CDR1 is LNHDA, CDR2 SQIVND, per germline (reference sequence). The chain's CDR3 is CATTPQGARGYTF. Written as DNA, the CDR3 is TGTGCCACCACACCTCAGGGGGCTAGAGGCTACACCTTC. The entire variable domain, with the rest obtained from reference TRBV19 and TRBJ1-2, is as follows: DGGITQSPKYLFRKEGQNVTLSCEQNLNHDAMYWYRQDPGQGLRLIYYSQIVNDFQKGDIAEGYSVSREKKESFPLTVTSAQKNPTAFYLCATTPQGARGYTFGSGTRLTVV.

This clone has only a few counts. The chain joins TRBV7-3 to TRBJ1-1; TRBD1 matches at 9 bases. CDR1 is SGHTA and CDR2 is FQGTGA in the germline V gene. V gave up 1 base and J gave up 1 base; unmatched junction bases: 10. This CDR3 has 18 residues. The CDR3 bases are TGTGCCAGCAGCTTAATAAGCCCGGGACAGGGCGGGAACACTGAAGCTTTCTTT. This encodes CASSLISPGQGGNTEAFF.

Here the CDR3 DNA reads TGTGCCAGCAGTTCAACTAGCGGACGCAATGAGCAGTTCTTC. Residues: CASSSTSGRNEQFF. The genes are TRBV6-5 and TRBJ2-1, with 8 bases identical to TRBD2. Per the germline V gene, CDR1 is MNHEY and CDR2 is SVGAGI. J lost 6 bases, V lost 4 bases, and 5 bases had no gene match. CDR3 length: 14 amino acids.

For the CDR3, the DNA is TGTGCCAGTAGTACCAAACAGGTTACAGATACGCAGTATTTT. Its translation: CASSTKQVTDTQYF. The chain recombines TRBV19 with TRBJ2-3, with D possibly TRBD1 on 5 matching bases. The V gene lost 4 bases and the J gene lost 3 bases, with 11 bases spanning the gap. CDR1 and CDR2 (germline): LNHDA, SQIVND (reference sequence). This CDR3 spans 14 amino acids.

The chain employs TRBV30 and TRBJ1-4, with D maybe TRBD1 (6 bases). The length of the CDR3 is 13 residues. Per the germline V gene, CDR1 is GTSNPN and CDR2 is SVGIG (reference sequence). V was pared by 5 bases and J by 8 bases, with 15 bases between. This chain's CDR3 is CAWGRGAEEKLFF. The CDR3 bases are TGTGCCTGGGGTCGGGGGGCCGAAGAAAAACTGTTTTTT.

The V call is TRBV7-2, the J call TRBJ1-1; D perhaps matches TRBD1 (5 bases). The CDR3 spans 15 residues. CDR1 is SGHTA and CDR2 is FQGNSA in the germline V gene. Trimming stripped 2 bases from V and 5 bases from J, with 15 bases between. The CDR3 DNA follows: TGTGCCAGCAGCTTACCCCCCGCAGGGCGGACTGAAGCTTTCTTT. Its protein product is CASSLPPAGRTEAFF.

The genes are TRBV30 and TRBJ2-1; D possibly corresponds to TRBD2 (6 bases). The CDR3 is made up of 11 amino acids. The germline V gene encodes CDR1 GTSNPN and CDR2 SVGIG (reference sequence). The V end was cut by 2 bases, the J end by 10 bases, with 9 bases between. The CDR3 loop reads CAWSRGREQFF. DNA of the CDR3: TGTGCCTGGAGTCGGGGGAGGGAGCAGTTCTTC. Full variable domain (missing parts from reference TRBV30 and TRBJ2-1): SQTIHQWPATLVQPVGSPLSLECTVEGTSNPNLYWYRQAAGRGLQLLFYSVGIGQISSEVPQNLSASRPQDRQFILSSKKLLLSDSGFYLCAWSRGREQFFGPGTRLTVL.

The chain has TRBV7-9 and TRBJ1-2, with TRBD1 matching 12 bases. Germline CDR1 is SEHNR and CDR2 is FQNEAQ (reference sequence). The CDR3 contains 16 residues. Unmatched junction bases numbered 8, after V lost 5 bases and J lost 4 bases. CDR3: CASSQTGTGGAYGYTF. CDR3 DNA: TGTGCCAGCAGCCAAACCGGGACAGGGGGCGCCTATGGCTACACCTTC. The entire variable domain, with the rest obtained from reference TRBV7-9 and TRBJ1-2, is as follows: DTGVSQNPRHKITKRGQNVTFRCDPISEHNRLYWYRQTLGQGPEFLTYFQNEAQLEKSRLLSDRFSAERPKGSFSTLEIQRTEQGDSAMYLCASSQTGTGGAYGYTFGSGTRLTVV.

The chain uses TRBV7-2 and TRBJ1-1, with D perhaps matching TRBD1 (5 bases). V gave up 5 bases and J gave up 5 bases, with 15 bases separating them. In germline, CDR1 is SGHTA, CDR2 FQGNSA. This CDR3 has 14 residues. This CDR3 is CASSLALGVTEAFF. CDR3 bases: TGTGCCAGCAGCCTCGCGTTAGGGGTGACTGAAGCTTTCTTT.

V gene TRBV30 combines with J gene TRBJ1-4; TRBD1 might be the D (5 bases). The V gene's germline CDR1 is GTSNPN and CDR2 SVGIG (reference sequence). Trimming pared 0 bases from V and 8 bases from J, leaving 7 bases between. The CDR3 extends over 12 amino acids. CDR3 DNA: TGTGCCTGGAGTGTACGGGGGGAAAAACTGTTTTTT. It specifies CAWSVRGEKLFF.

A few counts support this clone. The chain is built from TRBV4-1 and TRBJ1-4, with unresolved D. Germline CDR1 reads MGHRA; CDR2 reads YSYEKL. CDR3 length equals 14 residues. V lost 4 bases and J 6 bases, leaving 12 bases between the germline ends. Written as DNA, the CDR3 is TGCGCCAGCAGCCGCCAAGGGCGGGATGAAAAACTGTTTTTT. The encoded protein is CASSRQGRDEKLFF.

The sample holds a few counts of this clone. This chain links TRBV6-1 with TRBJ1-4, with D maybe TRBD1 (5 bases). The CDR3 has 15 amino acids. Trimming stripped 0 bases from V and 8 bases from J, with 13 bases between. CDR1 and CDR2 from the germline V gene are MNHNS and SASEGT. The CDR3 region is CASSEATGVSEKLFF. The DNA of the CDR3 is TGTGCCAGCAGTGAAGCGACGGGGGTGTCAGAAAAACTGTTTTTT.

The rearrangement links TRBV7-2 to TRBJ2-1, with TRBD2 matching 12 bases. There are 14 residues in the CDR3. V dropped 10 bases and J dropped 9; count of bases not matched to a gene: 10. Germline values: CDR1 SGHTA, CDR2 FQGNSA. DNA of the CDR3: TGTGCCACCGGCCTGGCGACTAGCGGGAGTGAGCAGTTCTTC. Protein sequence: CATGLATSGSEQFF.

This clone was counted only a few times. This chain joins TRBV4-2 and TRBJ1-5; TRBD1 agrees at 8 bases. Unmatched junction bases numbered 5, after V lost 1 base and J lost 3 bases. The CDR3 runs 16 residues. From germline, CDR1 is LGHNA and CDR2 YNFKEQ. CDR3 coding DNA: TGTGCCAGCAGCCAAGCCAGGGGGCCAGTCAATCAGCCCCAGCATTTT. This sequence encodes CASSQARGPVNQPQHF.